The sequence of this T cell receptor (beta chain) was determined in a study of T cell responses to AZD1222 COVID-19 vaccine. Assay: immunoSEQ multiplex PCR; the TCRdb copy retains only in-frame clones and omits some. The sample lists fewer than 120,000 clones, 80% to 95% occurring once. The source is an adult who received the AZD1222 COVID-19 vaccine. Sequencing used peripheral blood, obtained 28 days after the second AZD1222 dose.

The CDR3 nucleotides read TGTGCCAGTACTCCCACAGGGGGGATATTTGAAGCTTTCTTT. This translates into CASTPTGGIFEAFF. This chain joins TRBV19 and TRBJ1-1; 8 bases fit TRBD1. The junction had 11 bases not matched to a gene; V was cut back by 7 bases and J by 7 bases. Looked up from germline, CDR1 is LNHDA and CDR2 is SQIVND (reference sequence). The CDR3 length is 14 residues.